This T cell receptor beta chain was sequenced in a study of shared clonotypes between healthy human individuals. Whole-study results and caveats: Large sequencing depth failed to make sorted-subset sequencing complete, rarefaction showed.

For this clone: Antigen: not known.

The data were produced by immunoSEQ multiplex PCR, yet TCRdb's version contains in-frame clones alone and is incomplete. The sample includes approximately 1,500,000 clones, 95% to 99% of them seen just once. The CDR3 covers 14 residues. Looked up from germline, CDR1 is KGHSH and CDR2 is LQKENI. V shed 5 bases and J shed 7 bases, with 17 bases lying between them. The source of this sequence is a man younger than 45 in good health. The source material was naive CD4+ T cells sorted from blood. Documented subset: CD45RA+ positively selected. The chain employs TRBV18 and TRBJ1-1, with D hard to call. The CDR3 DNA is TGTGCCAGCTCAACCACCGGATTTGGGAATGAAGCTTTCTTT. Its translation is CASSTTGFGNEAFF.